These T cell receptor beta chains were read from a single sample in a study of CD8 T cells in acute hepatitis C reinfection. Only in-frame clones appear in the TCRdb table, and some are missing; sequencing was by immunoSEQ multiplex PCR. The sample has approximately 41,000 clones, approximately 87% seen once. The sample comprised naive CD8+ T cells from PBMCs. The receptors were sampled from a man aged 25-45 years with chronic hepatitis C. The CDR3 runs from the conserved cysteine through the conserved F or W. Fields, in order: J gene, V gene, clone size, D gene, CDR3 DNA, CDR3 protein. A D gene is named only where the DNA matches it firmly. Size values are once, few and many counts, or a class for expanded clones, and some rows have none.

>TRBJ1-3|TRBV19|.|.
TGTGCCAGTAGTATAGATCCCCCCTCAGTGGGCTCTGGAAACACCATATATTTT
CASSIDPPSVGSGNTIYF
>TRBJ1-1|TRBV19|.|.
TGTGCCAGTAGCCATCAGGGTTACACTGAAGCTTTCTTT
CASSHQGYTEAFF
>TRBJ1-2|TRBV5-6|.|TRBD1
TGTGCCAGCGATATACAGGGGCGACTATTTTATGGCTACACCTTC
CASDIQGRLFYGYTF
>TRBJ2-5|TRBV7-9|.|.
TGTGCCAGCAGCCATTCCGGGAGTAAAGAGACCCAGTACTTC
CASSHSGSKETQYF
>TRBJ1-2|TRBV7-9|.|.
TGTGCCAGCAGCCCTATTAACACCCCGGGAGAAGGCTACACCTTC
CASSPINTPGEGYTF
>TRBJ1-2|TRBV2|.|TRBD1
TGTGCCAGCAGGGACCAGGGGGCAGCCCCTCCTAACTATGGCTACACCTTC
CASRDQGAAPPNYGYTF
>TRBJ1-2|TRBV7-3|.|.
TGTGCCAGCAGCTTCGGGCAGGGTAATGGCTACACCTTC
CASSFGQGNGYTF
>TRBJ1-2|TRBV27|.|.
TGTGCCAGCAGTCCAGAGAAAGGCTCGGGCTATGGCTACACCTTC
CASSPEKGSGYGYTF
>TRBJ2-1|TRBV7-9|.|.
TGTGCCAGCAGCTTAGTCGGGAGTAGCTATGAGCAGTTCTTC
CASSLVGSSYEQFF
>TRBJ1-4|TRBV2|.|.
TGTGCCAGCAGTGCAAGGGCCTCTAATGAAAAACTGTTTTTT
CASSARASNEKLFF
>TRBJ1-1|TRBV4-2|.|.
TGTGCCAGCAGCCATAACATGGGCACTGAAGCTTTCTTT
CASSHNMGTEAFF
>TRBJ2-3|TRBV7-9|.|TRBD1
TGTGCCAGCAGCTTAGGGAGACAGGGGAATACGCAGTATTTT
CASSLGRQGNTQYF
>TRBJ2-6|TRBV4-1|.|TRBD2
TGCGCCAGCAGCCAGGTCCCCATGGCGGGGGGGTATGGGGCCAACGTCCTGACTTTC
CASSQVPMAGGYGANVLTF
>TRBJ2-7|TRBV6-5|.|TRBD2
TGTGCCAGCAGTTATGGAGCGGGAGGGTACGAGCAGTACTTC
CASSYGAGGYEQYF
>TRBJ2-7|TRBV4-2|.|.
TGTGCCAGCAGCCAAGAGTGGGACGGGGCCTACGAGCAGTACTTC
CASSQEWDGAYEQYF
>TRBJ2-3|TRBV9|.|TRBD2
TGTGCCAGCAGCGACATAGCGGGAGGTGGTACAGATACGCAGTATTTT
CASSDIAGGGTDTQYF
>TRBJ1-1|TRBV4-3|.|.
TGCGCCAGCAGCCAAGATTATGCGTCTCCGAACACTGAAGCTTTCTTT
CASSQDYASPNTEAFF
>TRBJ2-3|TRBV18|.|.
TGTGCCAGCTCACTAACCTGGACTCAGCAGGGCACAGATACGCAGTATTTT
CASSLTWTQQGTDTQYF
>TRBJ1-1|TRBV4-2|.|.
TGTGCCAGCAGCCAGACACCTGAAGCTTTCTTT
CASSQTPEAFF
>TRBJ1-1|TRBV19|.|.
TGTGCCAGTAGTGACGCACCGGGGGAAAAATGGAACACTGAAGCTTTCTTT
CASSDAPGEKWNTEAFF
>TRBJ2-2|TRBV6-5|.|.
TGTGCCACCGCGGGTGTCGGGGAGCTGTTTTTT
CATAGVGELFF
>TRBJ2-7|TRBV9|.|TRBD1
TGTGCCAGCAGCGTAGATCTGGGACAGGGGTTCTACGAGCAGTACTTC
CASSVDLGQGFYEQYF
>TRBJ2-7|TRBV11-2|.|TRBD1
TGTGCCAGCAGCTTTGGACAGGCCTACGAGCAGTACTTC
CASSFGQAYEQYF
>TRBJ2-7|TRBV9|.|.
TGTGCCAGCAGCGAGGCGGCGTCGAACTACGAGCAGTACTTC
CASSEAASNYEQYF
>TRBJ2-7|TRBV2|.|TRBD1
TGTGCCAGCAGTCTCGGACAGGGGGGCTACGAGCAGTACTTC
CASSLGQGGYEQYF
>TRBJ2-1|TRBV9|.|.
TGTGCCAGCTCGGGACTCGATTACAATGAGCAGTTCTTC
CASSGLDYNEQFF
>TRBJ1-1|TRBV6-1|.|TRBD1
TGTGCCAGCAGTGAGACAGGGGATGGGACTGAAGCTTTCTTT
CASSETGDGTEAFF
>TRBJ2-1|TRBV2|.|TRBD2
TGTGCCAGCAGTGAAGAAGCGACTAGCGGTAATGAGCAGTTCTTC
CASSEEATSGNEQFF
>TRBJ2-7|TRBV11-1|.|.
TGTGCCAGCAGCTTACGAGGCTACGAGCAGTACTTC
CASSLRGYEQYF
>TRBJ1-2|TRBV29-1|few|TRBD1
TGCAGCGCGAGGGACAGCTATGGCTACACCTTC
CSARDSYGYTF
>TRBJ2-1|TRBV19|.|TRBD2
TGTGCCAGTACCCCGACTAGCGGAGGAAACAATGAGCAGTTCTTC
CASTPTSGGNNEQFF
>TRBJ2-1|TRBV6-6|.|TRBD2
TGTGCCAGCAACCTAGCGGGGGGGCCTGGCAATGAGCAGTTCTTC
CASNLAGGPGNEQFF
>TRBJ2-2|TRBV6-5|.|.
TGTGCCAGCAGTTACCGACCCACCGGGGAGCTGTTTTTT
CASSYRPTGELFF
>TRBJ2-7|TRBV6-1|.|.
TGTGCCAGCAGGGAGGGAGGATCCTACGAGCAGTACTTC
CASREGGSYEQYF
>TRBJ1-2|TRBV19|.|.
TGTGCCAGTAGTCCAGCTCTGGACGCTAACTATGGCTACACCTTC
CASSPALDANYGYTF
>TRBJ1-1|TRBV19|few|.
TGTGCCTGTGCAGGGGTGGGCACTGAAGCTTTCTTT
CACAGVGTEAFF
>TRBJ1-1|TRBV19|.|TRBD1
TGTGCCAGTAGTATCTTGGGACAGGGTTACACTGAAGCTTTCTTT
CASSILGQGYTEAFF
>TRBJ1-5|TRBV19|.|.
TGTGCCAGTACTAGTAACAGGCAAGGGCAGGTGCCCCAGCATTTT
CASTSNRQGQVPQHF
>TRBJ1-1|TRBV18|.|.
TGTGCCAGCTCCCAAGACAGCTGGAGCACTGAAGCTTTCTTT
CASSQDSWSTEAFF
>TRBJ2-7|TRBV5-1|.|TRBD2
TGCGCCAGCCGTCTAGCGGGAGGGCTGTCCTACGAGCAGTACTTC
CASRLAGGLSYEQYF
>TRBJ2-7|TRBV30|.|.
TGTGCCTGGGGACAGAGGGTGGGATACGAGCAGTACTTC
CAWGQRVGYEQYF